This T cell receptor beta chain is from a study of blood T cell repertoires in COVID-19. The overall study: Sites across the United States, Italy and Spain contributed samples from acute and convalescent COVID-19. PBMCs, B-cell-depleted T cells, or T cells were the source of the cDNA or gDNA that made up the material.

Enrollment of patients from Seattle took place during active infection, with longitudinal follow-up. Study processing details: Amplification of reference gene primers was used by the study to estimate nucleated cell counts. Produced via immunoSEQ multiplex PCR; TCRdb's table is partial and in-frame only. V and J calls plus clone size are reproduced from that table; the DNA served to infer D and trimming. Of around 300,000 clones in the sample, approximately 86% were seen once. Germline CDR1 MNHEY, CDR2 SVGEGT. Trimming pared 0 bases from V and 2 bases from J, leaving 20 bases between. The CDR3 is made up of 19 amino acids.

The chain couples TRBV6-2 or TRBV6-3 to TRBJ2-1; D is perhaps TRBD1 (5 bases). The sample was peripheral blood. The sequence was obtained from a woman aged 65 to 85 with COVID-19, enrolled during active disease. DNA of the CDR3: TGTGCCAGCAGTTACTCGAGTACAGGACCGTCAGGCGCCTACAATGAGCAGTTCTTC. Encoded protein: CASSYSSTGPSGAYNEQFF.